This T cell receptor beta chain originates from a study of T cells in Graves' hyperthyroidism and ophthalmopathy. Regarding the study as a whole: Researchers found most expanded thyroid clonotypes above 0.001 in blood as well. In validation, the model predicted ophthalmopathy. These predictions came a median approximately six months before onset.

Template material for amplifying TCR beta CDR3 regions consisted of RNA transcripts. HTBI primers drove first-round RT-PCR of the TCR CDR3. TCRdb itself ran the multiplex PCR reads through MiXCR, one entry per CDR3 protein. The repertoire holds more than 20,000 distinct CDR3 sequences, 49% seen once, with about 25% in the top ten. Criteria for exclusion of patients were uncontrolled infection, other autoimmune disease, pregnancy or lactation. There are a few counts of this clonotype. The antigen is unknown. Germline V CDR1 and CDR2: MGHDK, SYGVNS. The V end lost 3 bases, the J end lost 7 bases, and 13 bases lay between the germline ends. This CDR3 has 14 residues.

The material sequenced was blood. This rearrangement joins TRBV25-1 to TRBJ2-1; D remains ambiguous. The TCR comes from a woman in her 40s with Graves' hyperthyroidism that later progressed to Graves' ophthalmopathy. As DNA, the CDR3 is TGTGCCAGCAGTGATTCCCCTACAAGAAATGAGCAGTTCTTC. Protein sequence: CASSDSPTRNEQFF. The full variable domain, its missing parts supplied by reference TRBV25-1 and TRBJ2-1, is EADIYQTPRYLVIGTGKKITLECSQTMGHDKMYWYQQDPGMELHLIHYSYGVNSTEKGDLSSESTVSRIRTEHFPLTLESARPSHTSQYLCASSDSPTRNEQFFGPGTRLTVL.